The 19 T cell receptor beta chains given below trace back to one sample, sequenced in a study of blood T cells in healthy people across ages. A second PCR of 7 to 11 cycles used a sample-barcoded 5' primer and a J-beta primer mix. Each CDR3 protein gets one entry after TCRdb re-called the 5' RACE reads with MiXCR. This table holds roughly 1.9 million distinct CDR3 sequences, about two fifths found once. The sample comprised blood. The receptors originated from a human donor in good health.

The chain carries TRBV2 and TRBJ1-2; D is unclear. Trimming took 7 bases from V and 8 from J, leaving 17 bases between them. CDR1 is SNHLY and CDR2 is FYNNEI in the germline V gene. The CDR3 totals 13 residues. The CDR3 loop is CASNGPRGDGYTF. CDR3 DNA: TGTGCCAGCAACGGCCCCAGAGGCGACGGCTACACCTTC.

This clonotype has more than one count but fewer than ten. The chain has TRBV12-3 or TRBV12-4 and TRBJ1-1, with D unclear. The CDR3 runs to 14 residues. Trimming took off 8 bases at V and 0 bases at J, with 13 bases between the two ends. CDR3 nucleotide sequence: TGTGCCAGCGGTCTGGGCAACGTGAACACTGAAGCTTTCTTT. Protein sequence: CASGLGNVNTEAFF.

This clonotype was counted between two and nine times. V and J are TRBV6-2 or TRBV6-3 and TRBJ2-7; D ambiguous. Deletions cut 2 bases from V and 4 bases from J, with 6 bases between. The CDR3 runs 12 residues. Germline V CDR1 and CDR2: MNHEY, SVGEGT. The CDR3: CASSYGKYEQYF. CDR3 nucleotide sequence: TGTGCCAGCAGTTACGGAAAATACGAGCAGTACTTC.

As to this clonotype: One end of the junction is discordant with germline, which a read error may explain. V is TRBV12-3 or TRBV12-4 and J is TRBJ2-7; maybe TRBD2 (5 bases). This CDR3 has 16 residues. CDR3 region: CASSLEPLAVSYGQYF. CDR3 sequence (DNA): TGTGCCAGCAGTTTAGAGCCCCTAGCCGTCTCCTACGGGCAGTACTTC.

The chain joins TRBV2 to TRBJ1-5; D not resolved. Per germline, CDR1 SNHLY and CDR2 FYNNEI. There are 14 residues in the CDR3. With 7 bases removed from V and 7 bases from J, the gap between germline ends came to 17 bases. CDR3 in amino acids: CASNLNGSPQPQHF. The CDR3 nucleotides are TGTGCCAGCAACCTAAATGGTTCGCCACAGCCCCAGCATTTT.

The chain carries TRBV18 and TRBJ1-1, with D perhaps TRBD1 (5 bases). This CDR3 is built from 15 residues. Germline CDR1 is KGHSH and CDR2 is LQKENI. The germline V and J ends were trimmed by 3 bases and 4 bases, with 15 bases remaining between them. The CDR3 bases are TGTGCCAGCTCACCGGTCGGGACGGGAAGCACTGAAGCTTTCTTT. Encoded protein: CASSPVGTGSTEAFF.

This rearrangement joins TRBV7-6 to TRBJ2-1; a weak D match, TRBD1 (7 bases). The CDR3 extends over 15 amino acids. Germline CDR1 and CDR2: SGHVS and FNYEAQ. With 10 bases removed from V and 7 bases from J, the gap between germline ends came to 23 bases. In DNA form, the CDR3 reads TGTGCCAACACTCAGGGGGGATCCCTACAGAATGAGCAGTTCTTC. It is translated as CANTQGGSLQNEQFF. The entire variable domain, with the rest obtained from reference TRBV7-6 and TRBJ2-1, is as follows: GAGVSQSPRYKVTKRGQDVALRCDPISGHVSLYWYRQALGQGPEFLTYFNYEAQQDKSGLPNDRFSAERPEGSISTLTIQRTEQRDSAMYRCANTQGGSLQNEQFFGPGTRLTVL.

The chain employs TRBV7-9 and TRBJ1-2; D is perhaps TRBD1 (5 bases). Germline values: CDR1 SEHNR, CDR2 FQNEAQ (reference sequence). This CDR3 region has 12 residues. V was pared by 5 bases and J by 8 bases, with 12 bases between. Written as DNA, the CDR3 is TGTGCCAGCAGCCGGGGCCCTTGGGGCTACACCTTC. Translated: CASSRGPWGYTF.

This clonotype has a handful of counts. V and J are TRBV24-1 and TRBJ2-3; 8 bases match TRBD2. Losses at the gene ends were 5 bases for V and 3 bases for J; bases not matched to a gene: 9. The germline V gene has CDR1 KGHDR and CDR2 SFDVKD. The CDR3 is made up of 16 amino acids. CDR3 bases: TGTGCCACCAGTGGAACCCTAGCGGGTGGAACAGATACGCAGTATTTT. As protein: CATSGTLAGGTDTQYF.

V and J are TRBV29-1 and TRBJ2-3, with 7 nucleotides matching TRBD2. This CDR3 region has 14 residues. J gave up 4 bases and V 5 bases, and 9 bases lay outside the gene matches. Germline V gene lookup returns CDR1 SQVTM and CDR2 ANQGSEA. This chain's CDR3 is CSVFGGTAADTQYF. CDR3 sequence (DNA): TGCAGCGTTTTCGGGGGGACTGCGGCAGATACGCAGTATTTT.

Note on this clonotype: Germline and junction disagree at one end, which may indicate a read error. The V call is TRBV2, the J call TRBJ2-6, with 7 bases identical to TRBD2. The CDR3 runs to 15 residues. CDR1 is SNHLY and CDR2 is FYNNEI in the germline V gene. This CDR3 reads CASNGGSSGANALTF. The CDR3 nucleotides read TGTGCCAGCAATGGCGGGAGCTCTGGGGCCAACGCCCTGACTTTC. The whole variable domain, filled in from reference TRBV2 and TRBJ2-6, reads EPEVTQTPSHQVTQMGQEVILRCVPISNHLYFYWYRQILGQKVEFLVSFYNNEISEKSEIFDDQFSVERPDGSNFTLKIRSTKLEDSAMYFCASNGGSSGANALTFGAGSRLTVL.

The chain is built from TRBV19 and TRBJ2-3; D uncertain. V was shortened by 10 bases and J by 2 bases, with 16 bases between the two germline ends. The CDR3 is 14 amino acids. CDR1 LNHDA and CDR2 SQIVND come from the germline V gene (reference sequence). This CDR3 reads CATSFGEHTDTQYF. The DNA for the CDR3 is TGTGCCACCTCGTTTGGCGAACACACAGATACGCAGTATTTT.

The V and J genes are TRBV4-3 and TRBJ1-2; D possibly corresponds to TRBD1 (6 bases). Trimming shortened V by 2 bases and J by 3 bases, and 10 bases separated the two germline ends. Germline V gene sequence: CDR1 LGHNA, CDR2 YSLEER. This CDR3 has 14 residues. The CDR3 sequence is CASSQLTGYYGYTF. Here the CDR3 DNA reads TGCGCCAGCAGCCAACTAACAGGGTACTATGGCTACACCTTC.

This clonotype was found a few times. The chain carries TRBV11-2 and TRBJ2-6; D ambiguous. V dropped 8 bases and J dropped 2 bases, with 10 bases sitting between them. The CDR3 contains 14 residues. Germline loops: CDR1 SGHAT, CDR2 FQNNGV. The CDR3 loop reads CASWPMAGANVLTF. The CDR3 DNA reads TGTGCCAGCTGGCCTATGGCTGGGGCCAACGTCCTGACTTTC.

This rearrangement joins TRBV4-1 to TRBJ2-3; 7 positions agree with TRBD2. Germline V gives CDR1 MGHRA, CDR2 YSYEKL. CDR3 length: 14 amino acids. With 2 bases clipped from V and 3 bases from J, the junction kept 2 bases outside the gene matches. CDR3 loop: CASSQLGRTDTQYF. CDR3 nucleotides: TGCGCCAGCAGCCAACTCGGGAGGACAGATACGCAGTATTTT.

The rearrangement links TRBV18 to TRBJ2-3; TRBD1 agrees at 10 bases. Germline V CDR1 and CDR2: KGHSH, LQKENI. This CDR3 has 14 residues. Unmatched junction bases numbered 4, after V lost 7 bases and J lost 3 bases. CDR3 sequence reads: CASFRDRGTDTQYF. In DNA, the CDR3 is TGTGCCAGCTTCCGGGACAGGGGTACAGATACGCAGTATTTT.

This clonotype has a handful of counts. CDR3: CASSQGKGGAYEQYF. In DNA form, the CDR3 reads TGTGCCAGCAGCCAAGGTAAAGGGGGAGCGTACGAGCAGTACTTC. The rearrangement links TRBV4-2 to TRBJ2-7; possibly TRBD1 for D (6 bases). The CDR3 runs 15 residues. CDR1 is LGHNA and CDR2 is YNFKEQ in the germline V gene. V gave up 1 base and J gave up 4 bases, with 14 bases separating them.

The chain combines TRBV29-1 with TRBJ2-3; 9 bases are shared with TRBD1. Germline lookup yields CDR1 SQVTM and CDR2 ANQGSEA. Trimming at V came to 3 bases and at J to 3 bases, leaving 4 bases not matched to a gene. This CDR3 comprises 14 residues. The DNA of the CDR3 is TGCAGCGTTGAGGGGGACAGGGAGACAGATACGCAGTATTTT. Translated, it gives CSVEGDRETDTQYF.

The V call is TRBV15, the J call TRBJ1-4; D call uncertain. CDR3 length equals 14 residues. The V end was cut by 6 bases, the J end by 2 bases, with 10 bases between. Per germline, CDR1 LNHNV and CDR2 YYDKDF (reference sequence). DNA for the CDR3: TGTGCCACCAGGGAAGGGTTCACTAATGAAAAACTGTTTTTT. It yields the protein CATREGFTNEKLFF.